This TCR beta chain was recovered during a study of cytomegalovirus exposure and HLA in healthy donors. Overall study results and limits: Accounts indicate the classifier identified cytomegalovirus status with strong specificity and sensitivity.

PCR used 60 Vbeta primers and 13 Jbeta primers. The assay was immunoSEQ multiplex PCR, and TCRdb's table has in-frame clones only and misses some. This sample has about 130,000 clones, with 80% found just once. In regard to this clone: The antigen remains unidentified.

Germline CDR1 reads SGHAT; CDR2 reads FQNNGV. Deletions cut 3 bases from V and 2 bases from J, with 7 bases between. The CDR3 runs 13 residues. This TCR was recovered from a female donor in good health and CMV-seronegative. Sequenced sample: PBMCs. The rearrangement joins TRBV11-2 to TRBJ1-2, with D possibly matching TRBD1 (6 bases). This CDR3 reads CASSFQGNYGYTF. The CDR3 nucleotides are TGTGCCAGCAGCTTTCAGGGGAACTATGGCTACACCTTC.